These T cell receptor beta chains were read from a single sample in a study of T cells in Graves' hyperthyroidism and ophthalmopathy. TCRdb re-called the multiplex PCR reads with MiXCR, one entry per CDR3 protein. The table includes around 530,000 distinct CDR3 sequences, about a sixth detected once. The sequencing input was blood. The receptors were gathered from a woman aged 18-30 years with Graves' ophthalmopathy. Both conserved end residues are part of each CDR3. The order of the fields is clone size, D gene, V gene, J gene, CDR3 DNA, CDR3 protein. D genes are given only for firm matches. Some rows mark clone size as missing; the rest say once, few, many or name a class of expanded clone.

>NA|TRBD1|TRBV19|TRBJ1-5
TGTGCCAGTAGCTACGGACGGCTGACAGGGAATCAGCCCCAGCATTTT
CASSYGRLTGNQPQHF
>few|NA|TRBV19|TRBJ2-2
TGTGCCAGTACCAACAGGGTAGGGTGGACCGGGGAGCTGTTTTTT
CASTNRVGWTGELFF
>few|NA|TRBV4-1|TRBJ1-4
TGCGCCAGCAGCCTAGCGCTTGCAACTAATGAAAAACTGTTTTTT
CASSLALATNEKLFF
>many|NA|TRBV11-3|TRBJ2-3
TGTGCCAGCAGCCCCTCCGAGGTCACAGATACGCAGTATTTT
CASSPSEVTDTQYF
>many|NA|TRBV12-3/TRBV12-4|TRBJ2-7
TGTGCCAGCAGTTCAAACCGGGCCTTACACCCCAACGAGCAGTACTTC
CASSSNRALHPNEQYF
>many|TRBD2|TRBV7-2|TRBJ2-1
TGTGCCAGCAGCTTGACTCTTAGCGGGAGTGGTCGGTTCTTC
CASSLTLSGSGRFF
>many|NA|TRBV13|TRBJ2-1
TGTGCCAGCAGCTTAGGCCGGTTGGCTACCAATGAGCAGTTCTTC
CASSLGRLATNEQFF
>many|NA|TRBV30|TRBJ1-1
TGTGCCTGGAGCCTGATCACTGAAGCTTTCTTT
CAWSLITEAFF
>NA|NA|TRBV27|TRBJ2-1
TGTGCCAGCAGTTTAGACAGGAGATCCTACAATGAGCAGTTCTTC
CASSLDRRSYNEQFF
>many|NA|TRBV5-5|TRBJ2-7
TGTGCCAGCAGCTCGGGACATCGCGTGGTGGAGCAGTACTTC
CASSSGHRVVEQYF
>few|NA|TRBV7-8|TRBJ2-2
TGTGCCAGCAGCAAAACCCCAGCCGGGGAGCTGTTTTTT
CASSKTPAGELFF